One and the same sample provided the 23 T cell receptor beta chains below, sequenced in a study of graft-versus-host responses after intestinal transplantation. Which antigens these TCRs recognize remains unknown. The data were produced by immunoSEQ multiplex PCR, yet TCRdb's version contains in-frame clones alone and is incomplete. The sample has some 130,000 clones, about 93% seen once. Sequenced material: unstimulated CD4+ T cells sorted from spleen or lymph node cells, taken before intestinal transplant. The receptors were gathered from a human donor who received an intestinal transplant.

The chain joins TRBV6-1 to TRBJ1-1, with 7 bases identical to TRBD1. The CDR3 consists of 14 residues. Germline trimming cut 6 bases from V and 5 bases from J; bases unmatched to any gene: 9. Looked up from germline, CDR1 is MNHNS and CDR2 is SASEGT. The CDR3 nucleotides are TGTGCCAGCAGCAGACAGGGCGTAAGAACTGAAGCTTTCTTT. Translating gives CASSRQGVRTEAFF.

CDR3 coding DNA: TGTGCCAGCTCCCCGGCAACAGGGGCTGGGTACAATCAGCCCCAGCATTTT. This codes for CASSPATGAGYNQPQHF. The gene calls are TRBV18 and TRBJ1-5; 7 bases are a match to TRBD1. This CDR3 is built from 17 residues. V gave up 6 bases and J gave up 3 bases; unmatched junction bases: 14. Germline V lookup: CDR1 KGHSH, CDR2 LQKENI. The variable domain in full, with the rest retrieved from reference TRBV18 and TRBJ1-5, is NAGVMQNPRHLVRRRGQEARLRCSPMKGHSHVYWYRQLPEEGLKFMVYLQKENIIDESGMPKERFSAEFPKEGPSILRIQQVVRGDSAAYFCASSPATGAGYNQPQHFGDGTRLSIL.

The chain is built from TRBV5-1 and TRBJ2-7; unclear D gene. V lost 2 bases and J 7 bases, leaving 7 bases between the germline ends. The CDR3 is 11 residues long. Germline CDR1 reads SGHRS; CDR2 reads YFSETQ. The CDR3 coding sequence is TGCGCCAGCAGCTTTATGGGGGAGCAGTACTTC. Protein sequence: CASSFMGEQYF.

This clone was seen at least ten times. The CDR3 DNA reads as TGTGCCAGCAGTTCCTTAGGGGGAGCTACCGAGCAGTACTTC. This sequence encodes CASSSLGGATEQYF. The genes are TRBV28 and TRBJ2-7, with TRBD1 as a possible D gene (6 bases). The germline V gene has CDR1 MDHEN and CDR2 SYDVKM. Trimming left V 4 bases short and J 6 bases short, with 16 bases between. The length of the CDR3 is 14 residues.

This chain links TRBV5-4 with TRBJ2-5; 8 nucleotides align to TRBD2. V shed 4 bases and J 4 bases; nucleotides not matched to a gene: 12. CDR1 is SGHNT, CDR2 YYREEE, per germline (reference sequence). The CDR3 is 16 amino acids. The CDR3 here is CASSPGGNSIGETQYF. DNA for the CDR3: TGTGCCAGCAGCCCGGGAGGGAATTCAATAGGAGAGACCCAGTACTTC. Using reference TRBV5-4 and TRBJ2-5 for the parts outside the CDR3, the full variable domain is ETGVTQSPTHLIKTRGQQVTLRCSSQSGHNTVSWYQQALGQGPQFIFQYYREEENGRGNFPPRFSGLQFPNYSSELNVNALELDDSALYLCASSPGGNSIGETQYFGPGTRLLVL.

This chain joins TRBV30 and TRBJ2-3; 11 bases align to TRBD2. Trimming cost V 0 bases and J 5 bases; bases outside gene matches: 4. Germline V lookup: CDR1 GTSNPN, CDR2 SVGIG (reference sequence). The CDR3 is 15 residues long. The CDR3 sequence: CAWSVSGRARDTQYF. CDR3 in DNA: TGTGCCTGGAGTGTTAGCGGGAGGGCGAGAGATACGCAGTATTTT.

The chain combines TRBV6-5 with TRBJ1-2, with TRBD1 as a possible D gene (5 bases). V lost 5 bases and J lost 8, with 15 bases in between. This CDR3 contains 13 residues. Per germline, CDR1 MNHEY and CDR2 SVGAGI. The CDR3 region has the DNA TGTGCCAGCAGTGAAGGGACTCCTTTGGGCTACACCTTC. Amino acids: CASSEGTPLGYTF.

V gene TRBV30 combines with J gene TRBJ2-3; TRBD2 aligns across 11 bases. V lost 3 bases and J lost 6; bases outside the gene matches: 8. The CDR3 consists of 15 residues. Germline V gives CDR1 GTSNPN, CDR2 SVGIG (reference sequence). CDR3: CAWRRTTSGTDTQYF. The CDR3 DNA is TGTGCCTGGAGACGAACGACTAGCGGGACGGATACGCAGTATTTT.

The V gene is TRBV27, the J gene TRBJ2-5, with D hard to call. The germline V gene encodes CDR1 MNHEY and CDR2 SMNVEV (reference sequence). The CDR3 spans 16 residues. V was clipped by 2 bases and J by 0 bases, with 13 bases between them. The CDR3 reads CASSLKSQVYQETQYF. The DNA of the CDR3 is TGTGCCAGCAGTTTAAAGTCGCAGGTGTACCAAGAGACCCAGTACTTC.

This rearrangement joins TRBV30 to TRBJ1-1; the D is unclear. Per germline, CDR1 GTSNPN and CDR2 SVGIG (reference sequence). The CDR3 is made up of 14 amino acids. Trimming left V 0 bases short and J 4 bases short, with 12 bases between. The CDR3 DNA follows: TGTGCCTGGAGTGTACTCCGAAGGAGCACTGAAGCTTTCTTT. It specifies CAWSVLRRSTEAFF.

Of note for this clone: Other DNA sequences in the sample encode the same CDR3. V usage is TRBV5-1 and J usage is TRBJ2-7; the D gene is possibly TRBD1 (5 bases). Looked up from germline, CDR1 is SGHRS and CDR2 is YFSETQ. V lost 0 bases and J lost 2, with 9 bases in between. CDR3 size: 14 residues. The CDR3 loop reads CASSLVPGTYEQYF. DNA for the CDR3: TGCGCCAGCAGCTTGGTTCCAGGGACCTACGAGCAGTACTTC.

The chain employs TRBV5-1 and TRBJ2-3; possible D gene TRBD1, 7 bases. CDR3 length: 14 residues. V was trimmed by 5 bases and J by 6 bases, leaving 16 bases between them. Germline assignment: CDR1 SGHRS and CDR2 YFSETQ. CDR3 coding DNA: TGCGCCAGCAGTCTCGACAGGGCGGGGGATACGCAGTATTTT. Translating it yields CASSLDRAGDTQYF. Full variable domain (rest looked up from reference TRBV5-1 and TRBJ2-3): KAGVTQTPRYLIKTRGQQVTLSCSPISGHRSVSWYQQTPGQGLQFLFEYFSETQRNKGNFPGRFSGRQFSNSRSEMNVSTLELGDSALYLCASSLDRAGDTQYFGPGTRLTVL.

This clone showed up just once. The chain combines TRBV30 with TRBJ2-2; D is uncertain. Per the germline V gene, CDR1 is GTSNPN and CDR2 is SVGIG (reference sequence). V lost 2 bases and J lost 0, with 4 bases in between. CDR3 size: 13 residues. The CDR3 loop reads CAWSLANTGELFF. The CDR3 region has the DNA TGTGCCTGGAGTCTCGCGAACACCGGGGAGCTGTTTTTT.

This clone came up a few times. J is TRBJ2-7 and V is TRBV7-3, with D maybe TRBD2 (5 bases). This CDR3 region has 14 residues. Trimming pared 5 bases from V and 2 bases from J, leaving 13 bases between. CDR1 is SGHTA, CDR2 FQGTGA, per germline. In DNA, the CDR3 is TGTGCCAGCAGCCAAGGAGGTTACACCTACGAGCAGTACTTC. It translates to CASSQGGYTYEQYF.

This chain joins TRBV7-2 and TRBJ2-7; no reliable D call. The CDR3 has 14 residues. Germline V gene data show CDR1 as SGHTA and CDR2 as FQGNSA. V lost 6 bases and J 6 bases, leaving 18 bases between the germline ends. The CDR3 DNA follows: TGTGCCAGCAGGGGTCCGCAGTTGGTTTCCGAGCAGTACTTC. Its protein is CASRGPQLVSEQYF.

This chain links TRBV6-5 with TRBJ2-2; D is perhaps TRBD2 (5 bases). The CDR3 is 14 residues long. V was trimmed by 6 bases and J by 5 bases, leaving 13 bases between them. Germline assignment: CDR1 MNHEY and CDR2 SVGAGI. CDR3 DNA: TGTGCCAGCAGCCTGAGGGCGCTTACCGGGGAGCTGTTTTTT. As protein: CASSLRALTGELFF.

In this sample, this clone turned up a few times. The chain employs TRBV6-6 and TRBJ2-2; 7 positions agree with TRBD1. Germline lookup yields CDR1 MNHNY and CDR2 SVGAGI (reference sequence). This CDR3 is 13 amino acids long. V trimming: 5 bases; J trimming: 6 bases; junction bases outside the gene matches: 3. The CDR3 region is CASSPQGSGELFF. CDR3 DNA sequence: TGTGCCAGCAGTCCACAGGGGTCCGGGGAGCTGTTTTTT.

CDR3 DNA sequence: TGTGCCAGCAGCATAGACCGATTCTCTGGAAACACCATATATTTT. Amino acid sequence: CASSIDRFSGNTIYF. The chain joins TRBV5-6 to TRBJ1-3; D unclear. V was shortened by 4 bases and J by 0 bases, with 11 bases between the two germline ends. Germline values: CDR1 SGHDT, CDR2 YYEEEE. The CDR3 is 15 amino acids.

The genes are TRBV25-1 and TRBJ2-1; D perhaps matches TRBD2 (5 bases). The CDR3 totals 16 residues. CDR1 and CDR2 (germline): MGHDK, SYGVNS. Deletions cut 1 base from V and 0 bases from J, with 10 bases between. CDR3 region: CASSEFRAGSYNEQFF. The CDR3, as DNA: TGTGCCAGCAGTGAATTTCGGGCGGGCTCCTACAATGAGCAGTTCTTC. Complete variable domain (other parts from reference TRBV25-1 and TRBJ2-1): EADIYQTPRYLVIGTGKKITLECSQTMGHDKMYWYQQDPGMELHLIHYSYGVNSTEKGDLSSESTVSRIRTEHFPLTLESARPSHTSQYLCASSEFRAGSYNEQFFGPGTRLTVL.

The gene calls are TRBV30 and TRBJ1-1; the D gene is possibly TRBD1 (5 bases). Germline values: CDR1 GTSNPN, CDR2 SVGIG (reference sequence). The CDR3 spans 16 residues. V dropped 4 bases and J dropped 6 bases, with 24 bases sitting between them. CDR3 region: CAWKGGAGTPGAEAFF. The CDR3 DNA sequence: TGTGCCTGGAAAGGAGGCGCCGGGACTCCCGGCGCTGAAGCTTTCTTT.

V and J are TRBV18 and TRBJ2-3; 8 bases are a match to TRBD1. Germline assignment: CDR1 KGHSH and CDR2 LQKENI. This CDR3 comprises 13 residues. V gave up 3 bases and J gave up 11 bases; unmatched junction bases: 7. In nucleotides, the CDR3 is TGTGCCAGCTCACCGCCAGGACAGGGTGTGCAGTATTTT. This sequence encodes CASSPPGQGVQYF.

The chain uses TRBV9 and TRBJ2-2; D gene unclear. Germline-derived CDR1 and CDR2 are SGDLS and YYNGEE. V dropped 4 bases and J dropped 6 bases, with 7 bases sitting between them. The CDR3 has 12 amino acids. This CDR3 is CASSQTPGELFF. CDR3 bases: TGTGCCAGCAGCCAGACTCCCGGGGAGCTGTTTTTT.

This clone appeared a single time. J is TRBJ1-5 and V is TRBV2, with D tentatively TRBD1 (6 bases). The germline V gene has CDR1 SNHLY and CDR2 FYNNEI. The length of the CDR3 is 14 residues. V dropped 5 bases and J dropped 0 bases, with 8 bases sitting between them. Here the CDR3 reads CASSHRDSNQPQHF. The CDR3 region has the DNA TGTGCCAGCAGTCACAGGGATAGCAATCAGCCCCAGCATTTT.